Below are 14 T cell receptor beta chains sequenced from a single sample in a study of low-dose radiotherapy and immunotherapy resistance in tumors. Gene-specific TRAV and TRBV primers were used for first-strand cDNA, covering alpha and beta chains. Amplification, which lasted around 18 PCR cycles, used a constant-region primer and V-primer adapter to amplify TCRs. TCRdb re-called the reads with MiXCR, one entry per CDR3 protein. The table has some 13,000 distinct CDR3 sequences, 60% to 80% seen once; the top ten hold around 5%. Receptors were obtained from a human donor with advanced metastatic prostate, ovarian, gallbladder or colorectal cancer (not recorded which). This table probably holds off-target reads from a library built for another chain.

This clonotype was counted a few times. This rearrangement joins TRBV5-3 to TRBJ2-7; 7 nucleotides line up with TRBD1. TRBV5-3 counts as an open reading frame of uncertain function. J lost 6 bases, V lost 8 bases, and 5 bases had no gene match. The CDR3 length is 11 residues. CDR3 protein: CASSPGGEQYF. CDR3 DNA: TGTGCCAGCAGCCCAGGGGGCGAGCAGTACTTC.

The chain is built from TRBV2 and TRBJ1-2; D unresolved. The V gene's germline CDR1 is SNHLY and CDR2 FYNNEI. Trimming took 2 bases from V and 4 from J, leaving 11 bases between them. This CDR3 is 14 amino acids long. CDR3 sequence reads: CASSERSGVYGYTF. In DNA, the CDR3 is TGTGCCAGCAGTGAACGGAGTGGTGTCTATGGCTACACCTTC.

The DNA for the CDR3 is TGTGCCAGCAGCCAGGTCCACTCACAGGGGAGTATAGGAAAACTGTTTTTT. It yields the protein CASSQVHSQGSIGKLFF. V usage is TRBV3-1 and J usage is TRBJ1-4; 7 bases match TRBD1. This CDR3 contains 17 residues. V was clipped by 3 bases and J by 10 bases; unmatched bases: 17. Per the germline V gene, CDR1 is LGHDT and CDR2 is YNNKEL (reference sequence). Using reference TRBV3-1 and TRBJ1-4 for the parts outside the CDR3, the full variable domain is DTAVSQTPKYLVTQMGNDKSIKCEQNLGHDTMYWYKQDSKKFLKIMFSYNNKELIINETVPNRFSPKSPDKAHLNLHINSLELGDSAVYFCASSQVHSQGSIGKLFFGSGTQLSVL.

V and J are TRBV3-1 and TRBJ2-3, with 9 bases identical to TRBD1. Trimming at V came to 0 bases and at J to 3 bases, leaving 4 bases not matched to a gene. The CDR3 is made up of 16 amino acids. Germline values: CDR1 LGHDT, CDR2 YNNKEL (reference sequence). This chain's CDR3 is CASSQDYGTGTDTQYF. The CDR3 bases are TGTGCCAGCAGCCAAGATTATGGGACAGGGACAGATACGCAGTATTTT.

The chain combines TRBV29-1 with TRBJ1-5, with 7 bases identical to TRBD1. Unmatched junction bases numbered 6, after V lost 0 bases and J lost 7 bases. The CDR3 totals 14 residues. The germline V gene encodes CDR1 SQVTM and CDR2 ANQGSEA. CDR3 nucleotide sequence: TGCAGCGTTGAAGAAACAGGGGAGGGGCAGCCCCAGCATTTT. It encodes CSVEETGEGQPQHF.

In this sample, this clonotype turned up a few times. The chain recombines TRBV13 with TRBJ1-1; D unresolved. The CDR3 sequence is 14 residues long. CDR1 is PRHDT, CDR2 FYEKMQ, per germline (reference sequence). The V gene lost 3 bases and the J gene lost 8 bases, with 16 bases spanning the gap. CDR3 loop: CASSFSNQDAEAFF. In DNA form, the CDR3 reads TGTGCCAGCAGCTTCTCAAACCAAGATGCCGAAGCTTTCTTT. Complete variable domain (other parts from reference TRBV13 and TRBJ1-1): AAGVIQSPRHLIKEKRETATLKCYPIPRHDTVYWYQQGPGQDPQFLISFYEKMQSDKGSIPDRFSAQQFSDYHSELNMSSLELGDSALYFCASSFSNQDAEAFFGQGTRLTVV.

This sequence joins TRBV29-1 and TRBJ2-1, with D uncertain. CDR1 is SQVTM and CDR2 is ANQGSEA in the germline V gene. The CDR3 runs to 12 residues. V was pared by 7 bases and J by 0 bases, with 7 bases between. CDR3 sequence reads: CSGRPSYNEQFF. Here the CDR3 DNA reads TGCAGCGGGCGACCCTCCTACAATGAGCAGTTCTTC.

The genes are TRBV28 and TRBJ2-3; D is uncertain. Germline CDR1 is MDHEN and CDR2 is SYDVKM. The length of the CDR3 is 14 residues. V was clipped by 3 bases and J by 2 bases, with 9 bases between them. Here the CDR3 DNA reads TGTGCCAGCAGTTTGGAGCCGACCACAGATACGCAGTATTTT. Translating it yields CASSLEPTTDTQYF.

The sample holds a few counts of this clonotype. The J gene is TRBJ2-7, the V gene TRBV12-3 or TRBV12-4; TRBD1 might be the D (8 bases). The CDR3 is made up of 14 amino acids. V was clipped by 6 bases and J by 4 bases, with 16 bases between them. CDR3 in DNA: TGTGCCAGCAGGCAAGACAGGGGACTATACGAGCAGTACTTC. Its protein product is CASRQDRGLYEQYF.

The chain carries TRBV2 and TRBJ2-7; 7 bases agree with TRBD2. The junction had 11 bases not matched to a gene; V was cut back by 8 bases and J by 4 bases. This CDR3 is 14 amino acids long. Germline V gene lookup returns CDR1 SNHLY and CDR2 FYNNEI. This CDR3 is CASGLGGDGYEQYF. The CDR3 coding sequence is TGTGCCAGCGGATTGGGAGGGGATGGGTACGAGCAGTACTTC.

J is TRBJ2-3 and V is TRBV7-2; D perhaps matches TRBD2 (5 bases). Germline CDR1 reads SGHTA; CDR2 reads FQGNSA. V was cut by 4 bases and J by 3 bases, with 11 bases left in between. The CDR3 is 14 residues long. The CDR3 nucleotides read TGTGCCAGCAGCTCCGGACTCGAGACAGATACGCAGTATTTT. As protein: CASSSGLETDTQYF.

The CDR3 here is CASSPQGSNQPQHF. CDR3 in DNA: TGTGCCAGCAGCCCACAGGGTTCCAATCAGCCCCAGCATTTT. The rearrangement uses TRBV7-2 and TRBJ1-5; TRBD1 might be the D (6 bases). The CDR3 spans 14 residues. V lost 5 bases and J 3 bases, leaving 11 bases between the germline ends. Germline-derived CDR1 and CDR2 are SGHTA and FQGNSA.

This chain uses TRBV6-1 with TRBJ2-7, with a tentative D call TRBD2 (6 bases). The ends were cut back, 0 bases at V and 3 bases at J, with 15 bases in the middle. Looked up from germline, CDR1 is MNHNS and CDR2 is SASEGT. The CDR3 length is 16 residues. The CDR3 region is CASSEASGRAGYEQYF. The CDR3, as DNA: TGTGCCAGCAGTGAAGCGAGCGGGCGAGCGGGCTACGAGCAGTACTTC.

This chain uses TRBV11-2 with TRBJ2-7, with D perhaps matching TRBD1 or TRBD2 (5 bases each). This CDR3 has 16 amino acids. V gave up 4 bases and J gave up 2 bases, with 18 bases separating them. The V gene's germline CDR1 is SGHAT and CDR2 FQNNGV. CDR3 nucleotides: TGTGCCAGCAGCTCCATCCGGGGCGGTGGAGCCTACGAGCAGTACTTC. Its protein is CASSSIRGGGAYEQYF.